The subject of this entry is one T cell receptor (beta chain). These data are taken from a study of technical replicates of blood from a few donors. Trimming took 3 bases from V and 5 from J, leaving 18 bases between them. Germline V gene lookup returns CDR1 SGHRS and CDR2 YFSETQ. CDR3 length: 15 residues. Method: immunoSEQ multiplex PCR; TCRdb's copy keeps in-frame clones and lacks some. The sample holds fewer than 90,000 clones; nearly 98% are singletons and the top ten take around 0.2%. The sequence was collected from a human donor in good health. Sample: T cells isolated from PBMCs. The gene calls are TRBV5-1 and TRBJ2-7; D possibly corresponds to TRBD2 (6 bases). The CDR3, as DNA: TGCGCCAGCAGCTCCGGAGGGGCTCCTCGTAACGAGCAGTACTTC. Translating gives CASSSGGAPRNEQYF.